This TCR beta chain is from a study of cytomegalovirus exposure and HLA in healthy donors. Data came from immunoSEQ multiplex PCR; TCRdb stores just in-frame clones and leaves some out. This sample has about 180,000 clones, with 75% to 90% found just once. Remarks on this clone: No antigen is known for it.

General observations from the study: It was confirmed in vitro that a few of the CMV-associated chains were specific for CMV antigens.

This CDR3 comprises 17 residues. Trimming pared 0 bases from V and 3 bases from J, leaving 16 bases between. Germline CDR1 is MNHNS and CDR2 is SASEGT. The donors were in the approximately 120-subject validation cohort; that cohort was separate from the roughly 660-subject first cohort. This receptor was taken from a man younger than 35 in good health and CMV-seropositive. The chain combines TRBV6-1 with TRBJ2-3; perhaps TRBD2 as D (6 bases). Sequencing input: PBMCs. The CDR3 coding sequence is TGTGCCAGCAGTGAAGCAACCTTTGGAGGGAGGACAGATACGCAGTATTTT. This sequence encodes CASSEATFGGRTDTQYF.